Presented here are 18 T cell receptor beta chains from one specimen sequenced in a study of identical twins. TCRdb ran MiXCR on the 5' RACE reads and lists one entry per CDR3 protein. The top ten clones hold 2.5% to 3% of a sample with around 570,000 distinct CDR3 sequences, more than 9% of them seen once. These same records also appear under a second study, on yellow fever vaccine responses in identical twins.

Specimen: PBMCs. These receptors were obtained from a young woman in good health.

This clonotype was counted many times. The chain combines TRBV15 with TRBJ2-3, with 12 bases that match TRBD1. CDR3 length: 16 residues. Germline values: CDR1 LNHNV, CDR2 YYDKDF (reference sequence). J gave up 5 bases and V 4 bases, and 7 bases lay outside the gene matches. This CDR3 reads CATSNEGQGAGDTQYF. As DNA, the CDR3 is TGTGCCACCAGCAACGAGGGACAGGGGGCCGGAGATACGCAGTATTTT.

The chain links TRBV5-1 to TRBJ2-2, with TRBD2 as a possible D gene (5 bases). The germline V gene has CDR1 SGHRS and CDR2 YFSETQ. Trimming removed 2 bases at V and 7 bases at J, with 15 bases between. This CDR3 has 15 residues. CDR3 in amino acids: CASSFPLGSVGELFF. In DNA form, the CDR3 reads TGCGCCAGCAGCTTTCCTTTGGGGAGTGTCGGGGAGCTGTTTTTT. The complete variable domain, with remaining parts taken from reference TRBV5-1 and TRBJ2-2, reads KAGVTQTPRYLIKTRGQQVTLSCSPISGHRSVSWYQQTPGQGLQFLFEYFSETQRNKGNFPGRFSGRQFSNSRSEMNVSTLELGDSALYLCASSFPLGSVGELFFGEGSRLTVL.

This clonotype was observed a few times. This chain connects TRBV28 to TRBJ2-2, with D perhaps matching TRBD2 (7 bases). This CDR3 comprises 15 residues. V dropped 8 bases and J dropped 3 bases, with 16 bases sitting between them. In germline, CDR1 is MDHEN, CDR2 SYDVKM. CDR3: CASAKGGADTGELFF. CDR3 DNA: TGTGCCAGCGCCAAGGGGGGGGCCGACACCGGGGAGCTGTTTTTT. The full variable domain, with the rest looked up from reference TRBV28 and TRBJ2-2, is DVKVTQSSRYLVKRTGEKVFLECVQDMDHENMFWYRQDPGLGLRLIYFSYDVKMKEKGDIPEGYSVSREKKERFSLILESASTNQTSMYLCASAKGGADTGELFFGEGSRLTVL.

V is TRBV11-2 and J is TRBJ2-2; D remains unclear. With 3 bases removed from V and 1 base from J, the gap between germline ends came to 6 bases. Germline V gives CDR1 SGHAT, CDR2 FQNNGV. The length of the CDR3 is 14 residues. Here the CDR3 DNA reads TGTGCCAGCAGCTTTTGGTGGAACACCGGGGAGCTGTTTTTT. This encodes CASSFWWNTGELFF.

This sequence joins TRBV12-3 or TRBV12-4 and TRBJ2-5, with D possibly TRBD1 on 8 matching bases. The V end was cut by 1 base, the J end by 4 bases, with 19 bases between. There are 17 residues in the CDR3. Here the CDR3 DNA reads TGTGCCAGCAGTTTAGGGGGGGGAACAGGGGGAGGAGAGACCCAGTACTTC. Amino acids: CASSLGGGTGGGETQYF.

This clonotype has only a few counts. The chain is built from TRBV20-1 and TRBJ2-3; D remains unclear. This CDR3 has 15 residues. CDR1 and CDR2 from the germline V gene are DFQATT and SNEGSKA (reference sequence). The V and J ends lost 5 bases and 5 bases respectively, with 20 bases between them. CDR3 sequence: CSAQPQVARGDTQYF. In nucleotides, the CDR3 is TGCAGTGCTCAGCCTCAGGTAGCCAGAGGAGATACGCAGTATTTT.

This clonotype occurred many times. The J gene is TRBJ1-2, the V gene TRBV12-3 or TRBV12-4, with 11 bases fitting TRBD1. With V trimmed by 6 bases and J by 9 bases, 9 bases remained unmatched. CDR3 length: 14 residues. CDR3 protein: CASRPGQGAISYTF. The CDR3 DNA reads as TGTGCCAGCAGGCCCGGACAGGGGGCGATTAGCTACACCTTC.

This clonotype was seen a handful of times. This sequence joins TRBV27 and TRBJ2-7, with 7 bases lining up with TRBD1. The CDR3 extends over 17 amino acids. Per the germline V gene, CDR1 is MNHEY and CDR2 is SMNVEV (reference sequence). The trim removed 5 bases at V and 3 bases at J, leaving 16 bases unmatched. The CDR3 sequence: CASSQGSKRRQGYEQYF. The CDR3 region has the DNA TGTGCCAGCAGTCAAGGATCAAAACGAAGACAGGGCTACGAGCAGTACTTC.

In this sample, this clonotype turned up many times. The chain recombines TRBV6-2 or TRBV6-3 with TRBJ2-4; perhaps TRBD2 as D (5 bases). Germline CDR1 is MNHEY and CDR2 is SVGEGT. Trimming removed 7 bases from V and 5 bases from J, with 15 bases in between. There are 14 residues in the CDR3. The CDR3 sequence is CASNREGVENIQYF. The CDR3 DNA is TGTGCCAGCAATCGAGAGGGAGTTGAAAACATTCAGTACTTC.

This clonotype was seen repeatedly, ten times or more. This chain connects TRBV6-1 to TRBJ2-2; weak D call: TRBD1 (5 bases). This CDR3 is built from 15 residues. Trimming cost V 7 bases and J 7 bases, with 19 bases left between them. Germline V gene lookup returns CDR1 MNHNS and CDR2 SASEGT. The CDR3 loop is CASTPRTPKHGELFF. The CDR3 DNA sequence: TGTGCCAGCACCCCAAGGACACCCAAACACGGGGAGCTGTTTTTT.

This clonotype was observed many times. The chain has TRBV5-6 and TRBJ2-5; 7 nucleotides line up with TRBD1. The CDR3 covers 17 residues. Germline values: CDR1 SGHDT, CDR2 YYEEEE. J gave up 4 bases and V 0 bases, and 12 bases lay outside the gene matches. CDR3 amino acids: CASSLELQSPGGETQYF. CDR3 nucleotides: TGTGCCAGCAGCTTGGAACTTCAATCCCCAGGGGGAGAGACCCAGTACTTC.

The table lists this clonotype with a few counts. The chain combines TRBV27 with TRBJ2-1; a possible D gene is TRBD2 (5 bases). CDR3 length: 16 residues. In germline, CDR1 is MNHEY, CDR2 SMNVEV (reference sequence). The V gene lost 3 bases and the J gene lost 4 bases, with 16 bases spanning the gap. CDR3 bases: TGTGCCAGCAGTTTCAAGTCGACCCCGGGGTACAATGAGCAGTTCTTC. It specifies CASSFKSTPGYNEQFF.

This clonotype showed up many times. The V call is TRBV5-6, the J call TRBJ2-3, with TRBD1 as a possible D gene (5 bases). Germline CDR1 reads SGHDT; CDR2 reads YYEEEE. V shed 4 bases and J shed 0 bases, with 12 bases lying between them. The CDR3 runs 15 residues. CDR3 sequence (DNA): TGTGCCAGCAGCATCATCCAGGGCAGCACAGATACGCAGTATTTT. Translation: CASSIIQGSTDTQYF.

This clonotype was counted a few times. V gene TRBV27 combines with J gene TRBJ2-5, with D unresolved. Deletions cut 7 bases from V and 4 bases from J, with 13 bases between. Looked up from germline, CDR1 is MNHEY and CDR2 is SMNVEV (reference sequence). The CDR3 runs 13 residues. CDR3 in amino acids: CASMAGTSETQYF. CDR3 sequence (DNA): TGTGCCAGCATGGCAGGCACTTCAGAGACCCAGTACTTC.

The V and J genes are TRBV19 and TRBJ1-4, with TRBD1 matching 9 bases. Germline-derived CDR1 and CDR2 are LNHDA and SQIVND (reference sequence). The CDR3 extends over 13 amino acids. J lost 7 bases, V lost 6 bases, and 3 bases had no gene match. CDR3 nucleotides: TGTGCCAGTAGCGGACAGGGGATTGAAAAACTGTTTTTT. Protein sequence: CASSGQGIEKLFF.

The chain is built from TRBV11-2 and TRBJ2-2; D not certain. V shed 1 base and J shed 0 bases, with 15 bases lying between them. This CDR3 has 18 amino acids. Germline CDR1 SGHAT, CDR2 FQNNGV. The CDR3 region has the DNA TGTGCCAGCAGCTTAGTGGGGTTTCGTGCAGCGAACACCGGGGAGCTGTTTTTT. This encodes CASSLVGFRAANTGELFF.

This clonotype was found many times. The chain couples TRBV5-6 to TRBJ2-1; D is perhaps TRBD2 (5 bases). Germline V gives CDR1 SGHDT, CDR2 YYEEEE. The CDR3 contains 16 residues. V was pared by 4 bases and J by 0 bases, with 14 bases between. The CDR3 protein is CASSPLDLPSYNEQFF. DNA of the CDR3: TGTGCCAGCAGCCCCCTGGACTTGCCCTCCTACAATGAGCAGTTCTTC.

This clonotype was recorded a few times. The chain is built from TRBV7-9 and TRBJ2-7, with D possibly being TRBD1 (6 bases). The CDR3 covers 13 residues. Between the trimmed V and J ends, which lost 5 bases and 7 bases, there was a span of 15 bases. The germline V gene encodes CDR1 SEHNR and CDR2 FQNEAQ (reference sequence). In nucleotides, the CDR3 is TGTGCCAGCAGCCCACAGGGTTTAAGGGAGCAGTACTTC. Translating gives CASSPQGLREQYF.